Listed below are T cell receptor beta chains from one sample, sequenced in a study of T cell changes during pregnancy in multiple sclerosis. Generated by immunoSEQ multiplex PCR, the TCRdb table keeps only in-frame clones and is missing some. Found here are 26,000 or so clones, roughly 90% of them singletons; the top ten hold roughly 0.6%. The sample was CD4+ T cells from peripheral blood mononuclear cells, taken in the first trimester of pregnancy. Every receptor here comes from a female donor in good health, enrolled as a control in a pregnancy study. Each CDR3 is given with its conserved first and last residue. D genes are given only for firm matches. For some rows the clone size is stated as once, few or many, or as a class when expanded; others skip it.

j_call: TRBJ2-7
d_call: TRBD1
clone_size: .
v_call: TRBV5-1
cdr3_aa: CASSPGTGAPQDYEQYF
cdr3_nt: TGCGCCAGCAGCCCCGGGACAGGGGCCCCTCAAGACTACGAGCAGTACTTC

j_call: TRBJ1-2
d_call: TRBD1
clone_size: .
v_call: TRBV6-4
cdr3_aa: CASSDTDRGYGYTF
cdr3_nt: TGTGCCAGCAGTGACACGGACAGGGGTTATGGCTACACCTTC

j_call: TRBJ2-3
d_call: .
clone_size: .
v_call: TRBV7-9
cdr3_aa: CASSFTGLGDTQYF
cdr3_nt: TGTGCCAGCAGCTTTACAGGGTTGGGAGATACGCAGTATTTT

j_call: TRBJ2-3
d_call: TRBD2
clone_size: .
v_call: TRBV4-3
cdr3_aa: CASSPRLADTQYF
cdr3_nt: TGCGCCAGCAGCCCCCGACTAGCGGATACGCAGTATTTT

j_call: TRBJ2-3
d_call: TRBD1
clone_size: .
v_call: TRBV7-3
cdr3_aa: CASSLGTGSLTDTQYF
cdr3_nt: TGTGCCAGCAGCTTAGGGACAGGATCCCTCACAGATACGCAGTATTTT

j_call: TRBJ1-6
d_call: TRBD1
clone_size: .
v_call: TRBV6-1
cdr3_aa: CASSGGQGDSPLHF
cdr3_nt: TGTGCCAGCAGTGGGGGACAGGGAGATTCACCCCTCCACTTT

j_call: TRBJ2-2
d_call: TRBD2
clone_size: .
v_call: TRBV5-4
cdr3_aa: CASSFGGGTGELFF
cdr3_nt: TGTGCCAGCAGCTTCGGCGGGGGCACCGGGGAGCTGTTTTTT

j_call: TRBJ1-5
d_call: .
clone_size: .
v_call: TRBV28
cdr3_aa: CASSPFDGGSGQPQHF
cdr3_nt: TGTGCCAGCAGTCCATTCGACGGGGGGAGCGGTCAGCCCCAGCATTTT

j_call: TRBJ2-5
d_call: .
clone_size: .
v_call: TRBV6-5
cdr3_aa: CASSYGVEGTQETQYF
cdr3_nt: TGTGCCAGCAGTTACGGAGTGGAGGGGACCCAAGAGACCCAGTACTTC

j_call: TRBJ2-2
d_call: .
clone_size: .
v_call: TRBV28
cdr3_aa: CASSFNGHSNTGELFF
cdr3_nt: TGTGCCAGCAGTTTTAATGGACACTCAAACACCGGGGAGCTGTTTTTT

j_call: TRBJ2-1
d_call: .
clone_size: .
v_call: TRBV28
cdr3_aa: CASRPHSLRLDGLGQFF
cdr3_nt: TGTGCCAGCAGACCGCATTCCCTACGACTAGATGGTCTAGGGCAGTTCTTC

j_call: TRBJ2-1
d_call: TRBD1
clone_size: .
v_call: TRBV15
cdr3_aa: CATSYRDRGLNEQFF
cdr3_nt: TGTGCCACCAGCTACCGGGACAGGGGGCTCAATGAGCAGTTCTTC

j_call: TRBJ2-2
d_call: .
clone_size: few
v_call: TRBV6-6
cdr3_aa: CASRGATGELFF
cdr3_nt: TGTGCCAGCAGGGGAGCCACCGGGGAGCTGTTTTTT

j_call: TRBJ2-5
d_call: .
clone_size: .
v_call: TRBV11-2
cdr3_aa: CASSLDDRTVPPEQETQYF
cdr3_nt: TGTGCCAGCAGCTTAGATGATCGGACAGTACCTCCAGAGCAAGAGACCCAGTACTTC

j_call: TRBJ2-2
d_call: .
clone_size: few
v_call: TRBV7-2
cdr3_aa: CASSSRAGELFF
cdr3_nt: TGTGCCAGCAGCTCCCGCGCCGGGGAGCTGTTTTTT

j_call: TRBJ2-1
d_call: TRBD1
clone_size: .
v_call: TRBV5-1
cdr3_aa: CASSPGQSSYNEQFF
cdr3_nt: TGCGCCAGCAGCCCGGGACAGAGCTCCTACAATGAGCAGTTCTTC

j_call: TRBJ2-2
d_call: .
clone_size: .
v_call: TRBV19
cdr3_aa: CASSTTRTRNTGELFF
cdr3_nt: TGTGCCAGTAGTACAACCCGAACTAGGAACACCGGGGAGCTGTTTTTT

j_call: TRBJ1-2
d_call: TRBD1
clone_size: .
v_call: TRBV2
cdr3_aa: CASISSDRTYGYTF
cdr3_nt: TGTGCCAGCATTTCATCGGACAGGACCTATGGCTACACCTTC

j_call: TRBJ1-4
d_call: .
clone_size: .
v_call: TRBV15
cdr3_aa: CATSRDLPPVKLFF
cdr3_nt: TGTGCCACCAGCAGAGACTTACCCCCAGTAAAACTGTTTTTT

j_call: TRBJ1-1
d_call: .
clone_size: few
v_call: TRBV30
cdr3_aa: CAWSSQMNTEAFF
cdr3_nt: TGTGCCTGGAGTTCGCAGATGAACACTGAAGCTTTCTTT

j_call: TRBJ2-7
d_call: TRBD2
clone_size: .
v_call: TRBV7-2
cdr3_aa: CASSSRGAGDLEQYF
cdr3_nt: TGTGCCAGCAGCTCCCGGGGAGCGGGAGATCTTGAGCAGTACTTC

j_call: TRBJ1-2
d_call: .
clone_size: few
v_call: TRBV11-2
cdr3_aa: CASSPQGNYGYTF
cdr3_nt: TGTGCCAGCAGCCCACAGGGTAACTATGGCTACACCTTC

j_call: TRBJ1-3
d_call: .
clone_size: once
v_call: TRBV15
cdr3_aa: CATSRDRGSGNTIYF
cdr3_nt: TGTGCCACCAGCAGAGATCGGGGTAGTGGAAACACCATATATTTT

j_call: TRBJ1-2
d_call: .
clone_size: .
v_call: TRBV9
cdr3_aa: CASSPRPQGYGYTF
cdr3_nt: TGTGCCAGCAGCCCCCGGCCCCAGGGCTATGGCTACACCTTC

j_call: TRBJ1-2
d_call: .
clone_size: once
v_call: TRBV9
cdr3_aa: CASSVGSSRGTYGYTF
cdr3_nt: TGTGCCAGCAGCGTAGGGTCCTCCAGGGGAACCTATGGCTACACCTTC

j_call: TRBJ1-3
d_call: .
clone_size: .
v_call: TRBV18
cdr3_aa: CASSPRESGNTIYF
cdr3_nt: TGTGCCAGCTCACCCAGGGAATCAGGAAACACCATATATTTT

j_call: TRBJ1-5
d_call: TRBD1
clone_size: .
v_call: TRBV15
cdr3_aa: CATSREEGAVQPQHF
cdr3_nt: TGTGCCACCAGCAGAGAAGAGGGGGCAGTTCAGCCCCAGCATTTT

j_call: TRBJ1-2
d_call: TRBD1
clone_size: .
v_call: TRBV5-1
cdr3_aa: CASSLGQGGGYTF
cdr3_nt: TGCGCCAGCAGCTTGGGACAGGGAGGTGGCTACACCTTC

j_call: TRBJ2-1
d_call: TRBD2
clone_size: .
v_call: TRBV7-6
cdr3_aa: CASSLSGSWFF
cdr3_nt: TGTGCCAGCAGCTTGAGCGGGAGTTGGTTCTTC

j_call: TRBJ2-3
d_call: .
clone_size: .
v_call: TRBV4-3
cdr3_aa: CASSQVGGTGFGDTDTQYF
cdr3_nt: TGCGCCAGCAGCCAAGTTGGGGGCACCGGTTTTGGGGACACAGATACGCAGTATTTT

j_call: TRBJ1-5
d_call: .
clone_size: .
v_call: TRBV6-5
cdr3_aa: CASSLGQSNQPQHF
cdr3_nt: TGTGCCAGCAGCTTGGGGCAGAGCAATCAGCCCCAGCATTTT

j_call: TRBJ2-5
d_call: TRBD1
clone_size: .
v_call: TRBV7-3
cdr3_aa: CASSLSGQGGETQYF
cdr3_nt: TGTGCCAGCAGCTTATCGGGACAGGGCGGGGAGACCCAGTACTTC

j_call: TRBJ1-1
d_call: TRBD1
clone_size: once
v_call: TRBV18
cdr3_aa: CASSPTTGVGNTEAFF
cdr3_nt: TGTGCCAGCTCACCAACGACAGGGGTAGGGAACACTGAAGCTTTCTTT

j_call: TRBJ2-3
d_call: TRBD2
clone_size: few
v_call: TRBV6-4
cdr3_aa: CASSDSAGGSTDTQYF
cdr3_nt: TGTGCCAGCAGTGACTCCGCGGGGGGTAGCACAGATACGCAGTATTTT

j_call: TRBJ2-7
d_call: .
clone_size: .
v_call: TRBV19
cdr3_aa: CASSMMGTTYF
cdr3_nt: TGTGCCAGTAGTATGATGGGGACAACATACTTC